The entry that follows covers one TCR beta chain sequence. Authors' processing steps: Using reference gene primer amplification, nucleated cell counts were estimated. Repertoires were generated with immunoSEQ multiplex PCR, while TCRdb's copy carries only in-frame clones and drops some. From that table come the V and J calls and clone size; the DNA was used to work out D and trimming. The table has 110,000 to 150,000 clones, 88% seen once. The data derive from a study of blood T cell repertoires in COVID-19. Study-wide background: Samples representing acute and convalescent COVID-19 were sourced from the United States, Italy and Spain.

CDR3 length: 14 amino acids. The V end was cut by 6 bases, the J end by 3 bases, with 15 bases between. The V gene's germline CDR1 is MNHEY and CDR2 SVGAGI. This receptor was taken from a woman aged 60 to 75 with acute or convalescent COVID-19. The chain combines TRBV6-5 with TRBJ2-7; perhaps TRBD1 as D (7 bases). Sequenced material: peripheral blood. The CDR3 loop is CASRNDRDFYEQYF. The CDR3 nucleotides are TGTGCCAGCAGGAACGACAGGGACTTCTACGAGCAGTACTTC.